This T cell receptor beta chain was sequenced during a study of OX40 agonist ivuxolimab in advanced cancers. Study in general: Patients with prior anti-PD-1, anti-PD-L1 or anti-CTLA-4 therapy were eligible; approximately 37% had some. Findings and caveats of the study: Clonal expansion was among the lowest in partial responders at 0.1-3.0 mg/kg, especially CD8+. CD4+ and CD8+ blood T cells expanded clonally by week 6 at 0.1 to 3.0 mg/kg.

TCRdb's table, derived via immunoSEQ multiplex PCR, lists solely in-frame clones and lacks some. The sample holds tens of thousands of clones, about 88% seen once. The germline V and J ends were trimmed by 0 bases and 7 bases, with 8 bases remaining between them. This CDR3 is built from 12 residues. Germline V lookup: CDR1 SGHDT, CDR2 YYEEEE. About this clone itself: Its antigen is not known.

This sequence was found in an adult with an advanced solid tumor such as melanoma, head and neck, liver or kidney cancer. This specimen was CD4+ or CD8+ T cells sorted from blood, taken in a trial of the OX40 agonist ivuxolimab. The chain links TRBV5-6 to TRBJ2-7, with D perhaps given as TRBD1 or TRBD2 (6 bases each). The CDR3 loop reads CASSLVGGEQYF. The CDR3 region has the DNA TGTGCCAGCAGCTTGGTAGGGGGGGAGCAGTACTTC.